Presented here are 18 T cell receptor beta chains from one specimen sequenced in a study of blood T cell repertoires in COVID-19. Only in-frame clones appear in the TCRdb table, and some are missing; sequencing was by immunoSEQ multiplex PCR. The table records about 58,000 clones, roughly nine tenths of them present only once. Input material: peripheral blood. These receptors originate from a woman aged 65 to 85 with active COVID-19.

This chain joins TRBV9 and TRBJ2-7; TRBD2 might be the D (6 bases). The length of the CDR3 is 14 residues. Germline CDR1 SGDLS, CDR2 YYNGEE. V shed 4 bases and J shed 0 bases, with 11 bases lying between them. This CDR3 is CASSFRDFSYEQYF. The CDR3 DNA sequence: TGTGCCAGCAGCTTCCGGGACTTCTCCTACGAGCAGTACTTC.

V is TRBV24-1 and J is TRBJ2-1, with a tentative D call TRBD1 (7 bases). Germline loops: CDR1 KGHDR, CDR2 SFDVKD. The CDR3 sequence is 14 residues long. V lost 7 bases to trimming and J lost 6 bases, with 15 bases between them. CDR3 sequence (DNA): TGTGCCACCAGAAGTTCAGGGGGAGGCAATGAGCAGTTCTTC. It codes for CATRSSGGGNEQFF.

This clone has a single count. The CDR3 sequence is CASSVAYGQGTYEQYF. The CDR3 coding sequence is TGTGCCAGCAGCGTAGCTTACGGGCAGGGGACCTACGAGCAGTACTTC. The rearrangement uses TRBV9 and TRBJ2-7, with a possible D match to TRBD1 (6 bases). The CDR3 totals 16 residues. From germline, CDR1 is SGDLS and CDR2 YYNGEE. V was shortened by 0 bases and J by 2 bases, with 15 bases between the two germline ends.

This clone was found once. The chain uses TRBV5-4 and TRBJ2-1; D is ambiguous. V lost 4 bases, J lost 5 bases, and 10 bases lay in between. Germline CDR1 reads SGHNT; CDR2 reads YYREEE (reference sequence). This CDR3 comprises 13 residues. In nucleotides, the CDR3 is TGTGCCAGCAGCCCAATCCCCAACAATGAGCAGTTCTTC. This translates into CASSPIPNNEQFF. The full variable domain, its missing parts supplied by reference TRBV5-4 and TRBJ2-1, is ETGVTQSPTHLIKTRGQQVTLRCSSQSGHNTVSWYQQALGQGPQFIFQYYREEENGRGNFPPRFSGLQFPNYSSELNVNALELDDSALYLCASSPIPNNEQFFGPGTRLTVL.

The rearrangement uses TRBV5-6 and TRBJ1-1; possibly TRBD1 for D (6 bases). The germline gives CDR1 SGHDT, CDR2 YYEEEE. With 4 bases removed from V and 0 bases from J, the gap between germline ends came to 10 bases. The CDR3 contains 14 residues. The CDR3: CASSMGHMNTEAFF. CDR3 in DNA: TGTGCCAGCAGCATGGGACACATGAACACTGAAGCTTTCTTT.

The V and J genes are TRBV27 and TRBJ2-7, with D possibly being TRBD1 (6 bases). Germline V gene lookup returns CDR1 MNHEY and CDR2 SMNVEV (reference sequence). V gave up 5 bases and J gave up 3 bases, with 20 bases separating them. The CDR3 loop spans 16 amino acids. The CDR3 nucleotides are TGTGCCAGCAGTCCGTCTAAGGGGGAGAGCGACTACGAGCAGTACTTC. It encodes CASSPSKGESDYEQYF.

This clone was recorded only once. This chain joins TRBV18 and TRBJ2-3, with 7 bases fitting TRBD2. This CDR3 region has 16 residues. J gave up 4 bases and V 0 bases, and 7 bases lay outside the gene matches. Germline CDR1 KGHSH, CDR2 LQKENI. This CDR3 reads CASSPPSGKLADTQYF. The CDR3, as DNA: TGTGCCAGCTCACCACCCAGCGGGAAGTTGGCAGATACGCAGTATTTT.

V gene TRBV3-1 (or the pseudogene TRBV3-2) combines with J gene TRBJ1-2; D is possibly TRBD1 (5 bases). Germline CDR1 is LGHDT and CDR2 is YNNKEL (reference sequence). This CDR3 spans 17 amino acids. The ends were cut back, 1 base at V and 7 bases at J, with 22 bases in the middle. The CDR3 nucleotides read TGTGCCAGCAGCCAAGCCCTTGGGGGGGGAAGGACTAGTGGCTACACCTTC. It is translated as CASSQALGGGRTSGYTF.

Only one count was recorded for this clone. V is TRBV27 and J is TRBJ1-1; TRBD1 matches 9 bases. The germline gives CDR1 MNHEY, CDR2 SMNVEV (reference sequence). V lost 0 bases, J lost 5 bases, and 4 bases stayed unmatched. There are 15 residues in the CDR3. The CDR3 nucleotides read TGTGCCAGCAGTTTATCAGGGGACAGGGTGACTGAAGCTTTCTTT. It codes for CASSLSGDRVTEAFF.

This chain connects TRBV7-3 to TRBJ2-7; D may be TRBD1 (6 bases). V lost 5 bases and J lost 2, with 22 bases in between. This CDR3 contains 17 residues. Germline V gene lookup returns CDR1 SGHTA and CDR2 FQGTGA. DNA for the CDR3: TGTGCCAGCAGCCCCGTCGGACAGCCTTTTGCGGCCTACGAGCAGTACTTC. It yields the protein CASSPVGQPFAAYEQYF.

The gene calls are TRBV30 and TRBJ2-1, with 8 bases that match TRBD1. The CDR3 has 14 residues. The trim removed 1 base at V and 7 bases at J, leaving 6 bases unmatched. In germline, CDR1 is GTSNPN, CDR2 SVGIG (reference sequence). In DNA, the CDR3 is TGTGCCTGGAGTGACGGGACAGGCAATAATGAGCAGTTCTTC. It codes for CAWSDGTGNNEQFF.

V is TRBV30 and J is TRBJ2-1; 10 bases agree with TRBD2. From germline, CDR1 is GTSNPN and CDR2 SVGIG (reference sequence). J lost 4 bases, V lost 7 bases, and 7 bases had no gene match. This CDR3 comprises 14 residues. The CDR3 reads CASPTSGAYNEQFF. DNA of the CDR3: TGTGCCTCCCCAACTAGCGGGGCGTACAATGAGCAGTTCTTC.

V is TRBV15 and J is TRBJ2-5; D is possibly TRBD1 (6 bases). The CDR3 is made up of 16 amino acids. Germline V gene sequence: CDR1 LNHNV, CDR2 YYDKDF (reference sequence). V was clipped by 3 bases and J by 5 bases, with 19 bases between them. The CDR3 region has the DNA TGTGCCACCAGCAGGACAGGACCGGGGCCAGGGGAGACCCAGTACTTC. Translation gives CATSRTGPGPGETQYF.

The rearrangement links TRBV28 to TRBJ1-5, with D possibly TRBD1 on 5 matching bases. CDR1 MDHEN and CDR2 SYDVKM come from the germline V gene. The CDR3 covers 13 residues. V dropped 2 bases and J dropped 5 bases, with 7 bases sitting between them. The CDR3 bases are TGTGCCAGCAGTTTAGACAGCGATCAGCCCCAGCATTTT. Amino acid sequence: CASSLDSDQPQHF.

This clone was seen once. This chain uses TRBV6-2 or TRBV6-3 with TRBJ1-2; TRBD1 aligns across 9 bases. This CDR3 comprises 14 residues. The germline V gene encodes CDR1 MNHEY and CDR2 SVGEGT. V dropped 4 bases and J dropped 4; count of bases not matched to a gene: 4. The CDR3 is CASSFTGGGYGYTF. DNA for the CDR3: TGTGCCAGCAGTTTCACAGGGGGCGGCTATGGCTACACCTTC.

This clone was picked up a small number of times. This rearrangement joins TRBV5-1 to TRBJ1-2; D possibly corresponds to TRBD1 (6 bases). Germline V gene lookup returns CDR1 SGHRS and CDR2 YFSETQ. The CDR3 spans 13 residues. V dropped 4 bases and J dropped 6 bases, with 13 bases sitting between them. The CDR3 here is CASSIGTPNGYTF. The CDR3 DNA follows: TGCGCCAGCAGCATCGGGACACCAAATGGCTACACCTTC.

The chain couples TRBV9 to TRBJ1-6; the match to TRBD1 covers 8 bases. The CDR3 runs 14 residues. Per germline, CDR1 SGDLS and CDR2 YYNGEE. V shed 0 bases and J 7 bases; nucleotides not matched to a gene: 0. The CDR3 DNA is TGTGCCAGCAGCGTAGGGACAGGGAATTCACCCCTCCACTTT. Encoded protein: CASSVGTGNSPLHF.

The chain uses TRBV9 and TRBJ1-5; D is undetermined. Germline loops: CDR1 SGDLS, CDR2 YYNGEE. V lost 4 bases and J 4 bases, leaving 9 bases between the germline ends. The CDR3 extends over 13 amino acids. In DNA, the CDR3 is TGTGCCAGCAGCCGGGGAGCTAATCAGCCCCAGCATTTT. This gives the protein CASSRGANQPQHF.